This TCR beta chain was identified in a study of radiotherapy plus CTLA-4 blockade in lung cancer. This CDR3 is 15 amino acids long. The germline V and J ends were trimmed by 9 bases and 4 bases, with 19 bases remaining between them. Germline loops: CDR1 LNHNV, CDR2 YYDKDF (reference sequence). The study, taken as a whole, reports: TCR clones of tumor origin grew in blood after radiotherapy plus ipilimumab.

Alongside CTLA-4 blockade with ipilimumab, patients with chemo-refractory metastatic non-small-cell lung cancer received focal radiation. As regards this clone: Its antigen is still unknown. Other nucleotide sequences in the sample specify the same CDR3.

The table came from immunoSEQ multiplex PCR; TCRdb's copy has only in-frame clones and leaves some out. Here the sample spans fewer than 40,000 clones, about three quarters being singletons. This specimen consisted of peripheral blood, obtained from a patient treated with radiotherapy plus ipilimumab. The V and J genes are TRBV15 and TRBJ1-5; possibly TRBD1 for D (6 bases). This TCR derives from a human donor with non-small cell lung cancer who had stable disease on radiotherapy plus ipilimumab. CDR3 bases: TGTGCCACGAACAGGGAAGGAACGGGAAATCAGCCCCAGCATTTT. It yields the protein CATNREGTGNQPQHF.